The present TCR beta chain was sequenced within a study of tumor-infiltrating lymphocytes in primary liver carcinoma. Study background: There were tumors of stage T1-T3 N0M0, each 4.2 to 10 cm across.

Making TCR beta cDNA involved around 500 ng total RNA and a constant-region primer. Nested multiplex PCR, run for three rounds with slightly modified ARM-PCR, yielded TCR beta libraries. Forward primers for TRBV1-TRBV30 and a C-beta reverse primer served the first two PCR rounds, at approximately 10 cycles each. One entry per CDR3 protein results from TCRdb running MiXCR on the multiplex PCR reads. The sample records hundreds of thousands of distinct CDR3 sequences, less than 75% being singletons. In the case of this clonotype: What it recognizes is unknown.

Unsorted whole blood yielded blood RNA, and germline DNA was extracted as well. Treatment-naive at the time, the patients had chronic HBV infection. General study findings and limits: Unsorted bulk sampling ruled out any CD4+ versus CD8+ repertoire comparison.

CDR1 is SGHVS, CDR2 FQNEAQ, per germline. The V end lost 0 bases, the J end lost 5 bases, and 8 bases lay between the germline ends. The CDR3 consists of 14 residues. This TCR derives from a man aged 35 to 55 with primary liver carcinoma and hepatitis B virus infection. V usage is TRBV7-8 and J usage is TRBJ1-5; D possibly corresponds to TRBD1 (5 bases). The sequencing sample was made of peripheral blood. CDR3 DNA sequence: TGTGCCAGCAGCTTAGCACAGGATGATCAGCCCCAGCATTTT. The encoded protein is CASSLAQDDQPQHF.